The rows below give T cell receptor beta chains drawn from one sample of a study of T cells in Graves' hyperthyroidism and ophthalmopathy. In TCRdb, the multiplex PCR reads were re-called with MiXCR into one record per CDR3 protein. The sample yields about 400,000 distinct CDR3 sequences, just under 15% seen once. Sequencing used blood. These receptors all come from a woman between 25 and 40 years old with Graves' hyperthyroidism. The CDR3 runs from the conserved cysteine through the conserved F or W. The D gene is left open where the match is weak. Clone size is not always given. Where it is, it says once, few, many or a class for expanded clones.

size: NA; J: TRBJ1-4; V: TRBV15; D: TRBD1; DNA: TGTGCCACCAGCAGAACCGGGACAGGGTGGGAAAAACTGTTTTTT; CDR3: CATSRTGTGWEKLFF
size: NA; J: TRBJ2-3; V: TRBV28; D: TRBD2; DNA: TGTGCCAGCAGTTTACCTAGCGGGACGCAGTATTTT; CDR3: CASSLPSGTQYF
size: many; J: TRBJ1-6; V: TRBV27; D: NA; DNA: TGTGCCAGCAGACAAGCGGCCCACAGGGAGCTCTCTTCACCCCTCCACTTT; CDR3: CASRQAAHRELSSPLHF
size: NA; J: TRBJ2-3; V: TRBV7-2; D: TRBD2; DNA: TGTGCCAGCAGCTTTAGCGGGAGGGCCGCGGTAAGCACAGATACGCAGTATTTT; CDR3: CASSFSGRAAVSTDTQYF
size: many; J: TRBJ2-5; V: TRBV6-1; D: NA; DNA: TGTGCCAGCAACCCTGTGGGTTACCAAGAGACCCAGTACTTC; CDR3: CASNPVGYQETQYF
size: NA; J: TRBJ1-2; V: TRBV28; D: NA; DNA: TGTGCCAGCAGTTCCAACCACATAATCCAGGGGCACTATGGCTACACCTTC; CDR3: CASSSNHIIQGHYGYTF
size: many; J: TRBJ1-4; V: TRBV2; D: NA; DNA: TGTGCCAGCATGATGGGGGCGGTAGGTGAAAAACTGTTTTTT; CDR3: CASMMGAVGEKLFF
size: many; J: TRBJ2-7; V: TRBV29-1; D: NA; DNA: TGCAGCGTAGAAACAACAGGGAGCTCCTACGAGCAGTACTTC; CDR3: CSVETTGSSYEQYF
size: NA; J: TRBJ1-2; V: TRBV11-2; D: NA; DNA: TGTGCCAGCAGCTCTTTAAGGGGCAGTAGTTATGGCTACACCTTC; CDR3: CASSSLRGSSYGYTF
size: few; J: TRBJ1-3; V: TRBV7-2; D: NA; DNA: TGTGCCAGCAGCTTTAGAGGTCCTTATGCTTCTGGAAACACCATATATTTT; CDR3: CASSFRGPYASGNTIYF
size: many; J: TRBJ1-4; V: TRBV3-1; D: NA; DNA: TGTGCCAGCAGCCGGGTCAATGAAAAACTGTTTTTT; CDR3: CASSRVNEKLFF
size: NA; J: TRBJ2-3; V: TRBV10-3; D: NA; DNA: TGTGCCATCAGTGATCGGGGGCAGCGTGGAACAGATACGCAGTATTTT; CDR3: CAISDRGQRGTDTQYF
size: many; J: TRBJ2-7; V: TRBV12-3/TRBV12-4; D: NA; DNA: TGTGCCAGCAGTTTAAATTCTTGGGGCGGCTACGAGCAGTACTTC; CDR3: CASSLNSWGGYEQYF
size: NA; J: TRBJ2-3; V: TRBV12-3/TRBV12-4; D: NA; DNA: TGTGCCAGCAGTTTGCTCGGGATTAGCACAGATACGCAGTATTTT; CDR3: CASSLLGISTDTQYF
size: NA; J: TRBJ1-2; V: TRBV6-1; D: TRBD1; DNA: TGTGCCAGCACCCGACTAACCGGGACAGGACTTTATGGCTACACCTTC; CDR3: CASTRLTGTGLYGYTF
size: NA; J: TRBJ1-6; V: TRBV5-4; D: NA; DNA: TGTGCCAGCAGCTTGGTTGGAAGCTCACCTAGCTCCTATAATTCACCCCTCCACTTT; CDR3: CASSLVGSSPSSYNSPLHF
size: NA; J: TRBJ1-3; V: TRBV18; D: NA; DNA: TGTGCCAGCTCTCTCCGACAGGACGCCCTCTCTGGAAACACCATATATTTT; CDR3: CASSLRQDALSGNTIYF
size: many; J: TRBJ2-1; V: TRBV20-1; D: TRBD2; DNA: TGCACCGGAGGAGCGGGAGGGCCAAATGAGCAGTTCTTC; CDR3: CTGGAGGPNEQFF
size: few; J: TRBJ2-5; V: TRBV7-9; D: NA; DNA: TGTGCCAGCAGCCCAGCCACGACAGGTGGATTTCGAGAGACCCAGTACTTC; CDR3: CASSPATTGGFRETQYF
size: NA; J: TRBJ2-6; V: TRBV10-3; D: NA; DNA: TGTGCCATCAAAGACAGGTCTATTAGCTCTGGGGCCAACGTCCTGACTTTC; CDR3: CAIKDRSISSGANVLTF
size: few; J: TRBJ1-2; V: TRBV6-1; D: NA; DNA: TGTGCCAGCAGTGAGAGCGAGGACTATGGCTACACCTTC; CDR3: CASSESEDYGYTF
size: many; J: TRBJ2-4; V: TRBV7-2; D: NA; DNA: TGTGCCAGCAGCTTAGTTCTTTGGGATCAGTACTTC; CDR3: CASSLVLWDQYF
size: NA; J: TRBJ1-2; V: TRBV6-1; D: NA; DNA: TGTGCCACTTCACTCTCATGGGGTGGCTACACCTTC; CDR3: CATSLSWGGYTF
size: many; J: TRBJ1-5; V: TRBV3-1; D: TRBD1; DNA: TGTGCCAGCAGCCTCCAGACAGGGGGGAATCAGCCCCAGCATTTT; CDR3: CASSLQTGGNQPQHF
size: few; J: TRBJ2-7; V: TRBV2; D: NA; DNA: TGTGCCACGCAGTCGATCGTAGCGTCCTACGAGCAGTACTTC; CDR3: CATQSIVASYEQYF
size: many; J: TRBJ2-7; V: TRBV20-1; D: TRBD1; DNA: TGCAGTGCTAGATCCACAGGGGCCTACGAGCAGTACTTC; CDR3: CSARSTGAYEQYF
size: NA; J: TRBJ2-6; V: TRBV4-1; D: TRBD1; DNA: TGCGCCAGCAGCCCCCGGGACAGGGCCTCTGGGGCCAACGTCCTGACTTTC; CDR3: CASSPRDRASGANVLTF
size: few; J: TRBJ1-5; V: TRBV20-1; D: NA; DNA: TGCAGTGCTAGATGGCGGGGAAATCAGCCCCAGCATTTT; CDR3: CSARWRGNQPQHF
size: NA; J: TRBJ1-3; V: TRBV7-9; D: NA; DNA: TGTGCCAGCAGCTTATACAACTTGGTGCGGGATTGGGCTGGAAACACCATATATTTT; CDR3: CASSLYNLVRDWAGNTIYF
size: many; J: TRBJ1-2; V: TRBV20-1; D: NA; DNA: TGCAGTTCCGCCGGGGGGGCCTATGGCTACACCTTC; CDR3: CSSAGGAYGYTF
size: NA; J: TRBJ2-6; V: TRBV5-4; D: NA; DNA: TGTGCCAGCAGCTTGGCCCTCGGAAGGGGCTCTGGGGCCAACGTCCTGACTTTC; CDR3: CASSLALGRGSGANVLTF
size: NA; J: TRBJ1-6; V: TRBV12-3/TRBV12-4; D: TRBD1; DNA: TGTGCCAGCAGTCGACAGGGGGTGGGTAATTCACCCCTCCACTTT; CDR3: CASSRQGVGNSPLHF
size: NA; J: TRBJ2-7; V: TRBV20-1; D: NA; DNA: TGCAGTGCTAGAGGGGTATCCGTGGGTGAGCAGTACTTC; CDR3: CSARGVSVGEQYF
size: NA; J: TRBJ1-3; V: TRBV12-3/TRBV12-4; D: NA; DNA: TGTGCCAGCAGAGAGGACGGAAGCTCTGGAAACACCATATATTTT; CDR3: CASREDGSSGNTIYF
size: NA; J: TRBJ2-3; V: TRBV7-9; D: TRBD1; DNA: TGTGCCAGCAGCTATCGGACAGGGGTTTTTGGCACAGATACGCAGTATTTT; CDR3: CASSYRTGVFGTDTQYF
size: few; J: TRBJ2-7; V: TRBV7-6; D: TRBD2; DNA: TGTGCCAGCAGCCTAGGACTAGCGGGAGTTACCTACGAGCAGTACTTC; CDR3: CASSLGLAGVTYEQYF
size: many; J: TRBJ2-5; V: TRBV3-1; D: NA; DNA: TGTGCCAGCAGCCCCCGGGCCGGGGAGACCCAGTACTTC; CDR3: CASSPRAGETQYF
size: many; J: TRBJ2-1; V: TRBV6-6; D: TRBD2; DNA: TGTGCCAGCAGTTACTCCAGGGGATGGACTAGCGGGGACAGCTCCTACAATGAGCAGTTCTTC; CDR3: CASSYSRGWTSGDSSYNEQFF
size: many; J: TRBJ1-1; V: TRBV6-1; D: TRBD1; DNA: TGTGCCAGCAGCAGAGGACAGGGGGCCCGGACTGAAGCTTTCTTT; CDR3: CASSRGQGARTEAFF
size: few; J: TRBJ2-2; V: TRBV5-1; D: TRBD1; DNA: TGCGCCAGCCAAGGGACAGGAAACACCGGGGAGCTGCTTTTT; CDR3: CASQGTGNTGELLF
size: few; J: TRBJ2-4; V: TRBV18; D: NA; DNA: TGTGCCAGCTCACTAACGGCGGTAGCCAAAAACATTCAGTACTTC; CDR3: CASSLTAVAKNIQYF
size: NA; J: TRBJ2-3; V: TRBV19; D: NA; DNA: TGTGCCAGTAGTGCAACCTGGGACATACCCACAGATACGCAGTATTTT; CDR3: CASSATWDIPTDTQYF
size: many; J: TRBJ2-3; V: TRBV20-1; D: NA; DNA: TGCAGTGCTAGAACGCAGGCCCTTGATACGCAGTATTTT; CDR3: CSARTQALDTQYF
size: NA; J: TRBJ2-7; V: TRBV6-1; D: TRBD1; DNA: TGTGCCAGCAGCCCACTCGGGACAGGGGAGAACGAGCAGTACTTC; CDR3: CASSPLGTGENEQYF
size: NA; J: TRBJ2-2; V: TRBV7-8; D: NA; DNA: TGTGCCAGCATCCCTGCACCCGCGACCGGGGAGCTGTTTTTT; CDR3: CASIPAPATGELFF
size: many; J: TRBJ2-2; V: TRBV2; D: TRBD2; DNA: TGTGCCAGCAGTCCGGGGGGGACTATAAACACCGGGGAGCTGTTTTTT; CDR3: CASSPGGTINTGELFF
size: once; J: TRBJ2-1; V: TRBV24-1; D: TRBD2; DNA: TGTGCCACCAGTGACCTCTACCGGGGAGGGGCGGTCAATGAGCAGTTCTTC; CDR3: CATSDLYRGGAVNEQFF
size: many; J: TRBJ1-1; V: TRBV30; D: NA; DNA: TGTGCCTGGAACACAGGATTGAACACTGAAGCTTTCTTT; CDR3: CAWNTGLNTEAFF
size: few; J: TRBJ1-5; V: TRBV5-1; D: NA; DNA: TGCGCCAGCAGCTTGGTTTACGGGCAGCCCCAGCATTTT; CDR3: CASSLVYGQPQHF
size: NA; J: TRBJ2-2; V: TRBV20-1; D: TRBD1; DNA: TGCAGTGCTAGAGATACAAGGACAGGGGACACCGGGGAGCTGTTTTTT; CDR3: CSARDTRTGDTGELFF
size: NA; J: TRBJ1-2; V: TRBV25-1; D: NA; DNA: TGTGCCAGCAGTGAATTCCGGACGGACTATGGCTACACCTTC; CDR3: CASSEFRTDYGYTF
size: many; J: TRBJ1-5; V: TRBV28; D: NA; DNA: TGTGCCAGCACCCTAGCGATGGTCCTTAGCAATCAGCCCCAGCATTTT; CDR3: CASTLAMVLSNQPQHF
size: many; J: TRBJ1-1; V: TRBV18; D: NA; DNA: TGTGCCAGCTCACTTGGACCCCAGAACACTGAAGCTTTCTTT; CDR3: CASSLGPQNTEAFF
size: NA; J: TRBJ2-7; V: TRBV28; D: TRBD1; DNA: TGTGCCAGCAGCTACGGGACAGGGATCTACGAGCAGTACTTC; CDR3: CASSYGTGIYEQYF